A selection of T cell receptor beta chains follows, all from one sample in a study of T cell changes during pregnancy in multiple sclerosis. Method: immunoSEQ multiplex PCR; TCRdb's copy keeps in-frame clones and lacks some. The sample holds about 42,000 clones; about nine tenths are singletons and the top ten take approximately 2%. The specimen was CD4+ T cells from peripheral blood mononuclear cells, collected after pregnancy. These receptors came from a female donor in good health, enrolled as a control in a pregnancy study. CDR3s include the opening cysteine and the closing phenylalanine or tryptophan. The D gene is left open where the match is weak. Expanded clones are given a class, and other clones once, few, many or no size at all.

j_call | d_call | v_call | clone_size | cdr3_aa | cdr3_nt
TRBJ2-6 | . | TRBV11-2 | . | CASANPTGLAGANVLTF | TGTGCCAGCGCAAATCCGACGGGTTTGGCTGGGGCCAACGTCCTGACTTTC
TRBJ2-1 | TRBD1 | TRBV28 | . | CASSLGQGQDLYNEQFF | TGTGCCAGCAGCTTGGGACAAGGACAGGACCTCTACAATGAGCAGTTCTTC
TRBJ2-7 | TRBD1 | TRBV19 | . | CASSFGQGGDEQYF | TGTGCCAGTAGTTTCGGACAGGGAGGAGACGAGCAGTACTTC
TRBJ1-2 | TRBD1 | TRBV28 | . | CASSFSGGLNYGYTF | TGTGCCAGCAGTTTTTCAGGGGGCTTAAACTATGGCTACACCTTC
TRBJ2-1 | . | TRBV19 | . | CASTGQGRSVTEDEQFF | TGTGCCAGTACTGGCCAGGGGCGGTCGGTCACGGAAGATGAGCAGTTCTTC
TRBJ2-3 | . | TRBV2 | once | CASRETSSTDTQYF | TGTGCCAGCAGGGAAACAAGTAGCACAGATACGCAGTATTTT
TRBJ2-5 | . | TRBV28 | . | CASQVRTVYQETQYF | TGTGCCAGCCAGGTGAGGACAGTATACCAAGAGACCCAGTACTTC
TRBJ2-5 | . | TRBV6-5 | . | CASSSVGGSQYF | TGTGCCAGCAGTTCCGTTGGCGGGTCCCAGTACTTC
TRBJ1-1 | . | TRBV15 | once | CATSFASRGTEAFF | TGTGCCACCAGCTTCGCCTCGCGGGGCACTGAAGCTTTCTTT
TRBJ2-7 | . | TRBV18 | . | CASSPGSPGAYEQYF | TGTGCCAGCTCACCGGGGAGCCCTGGGGCCTACGAGCAGTACTTC
TRBJ2-3 | TRBD2 | TRBV5-1 | . | CASSLAPLAGTYTDTQYF | TGCGCCAGCAGCTTGGCCCCACTAGCGGGGACCTACACAGATACGCAGTATTTT
TRBJ2-5 | TRBD2 | TRBV6-1 | few | CASSEAAGGQETQYF | TGTGCCAGCAGTGAAGCAGCGGGGGGGCAAGAGACCCAGTACTTC
TRBJ2-7 | . | TRBV7-9 | once | CASSFDKSYEQYF | TGTGCCAGCAGCTTTGACAAATCCTACGAGCAGTACTTC
TRBJ1-2 | . | TRBV5-1 | . | CASSFEQGYGYTF | TGCGCCAGCAGCTTTGAACAGGGCTATGGCTACACCTTC
TRBJ1-1 | . | TRBV5-1 | . | CASSLTGNTEAFF | TGCGCCAGCAGCTTGACAGGTAACACTGAAGCTTTCTTT
TRBJ2-7 | TRBD1 | TRBV29-1 | . | CSVEGRQGREQYF | TGCAGCGTTGAGGGGCGACAGGGGAGAGAGCAGTACTTC
TRBJ2-5 | . | TRBV5-4 | . | CASSLVAGHQETQYF | TGTGCCAGCAGCTTGGTCGCGGGACACCAAGAGACCCAGTACTTC
TRBJ2-1 | TRBD2 | TRBV12-5 | . | CASGLGTSRDEQFF | TGTGCTAGTGGTCTCGGGACTAGTAGGGATGAGCAGTTCTTC
TRBJ2-5 | TRBD1 | TRBV15 | . | CATSRPGTGRETQYF | TGTGCCACCAGCAGACCCGGGACAGGGAGAGAGACCCAGTACTTC
TRBJ1-1 | TRBD1 | TRBV28 | . | CASSFRDRQNTEAFF | TGTGCCAGCAGTTTCCGGGACAGGCAGAACACTGAAGCTTTCTTT
TRBJ2-7 | TRBD1 | TRBV6-1 | . | CASSEAHRGPTYEQYF | TGTGCCAGCAGTGAAGCCCACAGGGGGCCTACCTACGAGCAGTACTTC
TRBJ1-5 | TRBD1 | TRBV9 | . | CASSTTGGGQPQHF | TGTGCCAGCAGCACTACAGGGGGAGGTCAGCCCCAGCATTTT
TRBJ1-6 | TRBD1 | TRBV18 | . | CASSTRQGDSPLHF | TGTGCCAGCTCAACTAGACAGGGGGATTCACCCCTCCACTTT
TRBJ2-5 | . | TRBV7-6 | once | CASSLRDTQETQYF | TGTGCCAGCAGCTTACGGGACACACAAGAGACCCAGTACTTC
TRBJ2-7 | TRBD1 | TRBV11-3 | . | CASSVRQGNEQYF | TGTGCCAGCAGCGTAAGACAGGGTAACGAGCAGTACTTC
TRBJ2-7 | TRBD2 | TRBV6-1 | once | CASSESGTSSYEQYF | TGTGCCAGCAGTGAATCGGGGACTAGCTCCTACGAGCAGTACTTC
TRBJ2-5 | TRBD1 | TRBV5-4 | . | CASRRTGQETQYF | TGTGCCAGCAGGCGGACAGGGCAAGAGACCCAGTACTTC
TRBJ1-2 | . | TRBV2 | . | CASSELRGGISYGYTF | TGTGCCAGCAGTGAGTTGCGCGGGGGCATCAGCTATGGCTACACCTTC
TRBJ1-1 | TRBD1 | TRBV7-3 | once | CASSRQGGRGNTEAFF | TGTGCCAGCAGCCGACAGGGGGGAAGGGGGAACACTGAAGCTTTCTTT
TRBJ1-4 | . | TRBV11-2 | . | CASSLSTNEKLFF | TGTGCCAGCAGCTTATCGACTAATGAAAAACTGTTTTTT
TRBJ2-3 | . | TRBV4-1 | . | CASSQVLVSDTQYF | TGCGCCAGCAGCCAAGTCTTAGTATCCGATACGCAGTATTTT
TRBJ1-4 | TRBD1 | TRBV11-2 | once | CASSLKRTGINEKLFF | TGTGCCAGCAGCTTAAAACGGACAGGCATTAATGAAAAACTGTTTTTT
TRBJ2-3 | . | TRBV21-1 | . | CASSKMGDCLRTDTQYF | TGTGCCAGCAGCAAAATGGGGGACTGCCTCCGCACAGATACGCAGTATTTT
TRBJ2-3 | . | TRBV30 | . | CAWQVASTDTQYF | TGTGCCTGGCAAGTAGCTAGCACAGATACGCAGTATTTT
TRBJ2-2 | TRBD2 | TRBV5-1 | . | CASNLAGGTGELFF | TGCGCCAGCAACTTAGCGGGGGGAACCGGGGAGCTGTTTTTT
TRBJ1-1 | TRBD1 | TRBV5-1 | . | CASSYATGGIAEAFF | TGCGCCAGCAGTTACGCCACAGGGGGAATCGCTGAAGCTTTCTTT
TRBJ2-7 | TRBD2 | TRBV14 | . | CASSQEGLPNFSYEQYF | TGTGCCAGCAGCCAAGAGGGACTACCCAATTTCTCCTACGAGCAGTACTTC
TRBJ1-2 | TRBD1 | TRBV7-2 | . | CASSLAGTGYGYTF | TGTGCCAGCAGCTTAGCGGGGACAGGGTATGGCTACACCTTC
TRBJ1-4 | . | TRBV5-5 | . | CASIAGAATNEKLFF | TGTGCCAGCATAGCTGGGGCGGCGACTAATGAAAAACTGTTTTTT
TRBJ1-2 | . | TRBV5-6 | . | CASSLTRGGYTF | TGTGCCAGCAGCTTGACTCGCGGGGGCTACACCTTC
TRBJ1-2 | TRBD1 | TRBV28 | . | CASSTRQGNYGYTF | TGTGCCAGCAGTACCCGACAGGGGAACTATGGCTACACCTTC
TRBJ2-1 | TRBD2 | TRBV11-3 | once | CASSTGLAGGSYNEQFF | TGTGCCAGCAGCACGGGACTAGCGGGAGGGAGCTACAATGAGCAGTTCTTC
TRBJ1-2 | . | TRBV27 | . | CASRDTGTGREGYTF | TGTGCCAGCAGGGACACAGGGACGGGAAGGGAAGGCTACACCTTC